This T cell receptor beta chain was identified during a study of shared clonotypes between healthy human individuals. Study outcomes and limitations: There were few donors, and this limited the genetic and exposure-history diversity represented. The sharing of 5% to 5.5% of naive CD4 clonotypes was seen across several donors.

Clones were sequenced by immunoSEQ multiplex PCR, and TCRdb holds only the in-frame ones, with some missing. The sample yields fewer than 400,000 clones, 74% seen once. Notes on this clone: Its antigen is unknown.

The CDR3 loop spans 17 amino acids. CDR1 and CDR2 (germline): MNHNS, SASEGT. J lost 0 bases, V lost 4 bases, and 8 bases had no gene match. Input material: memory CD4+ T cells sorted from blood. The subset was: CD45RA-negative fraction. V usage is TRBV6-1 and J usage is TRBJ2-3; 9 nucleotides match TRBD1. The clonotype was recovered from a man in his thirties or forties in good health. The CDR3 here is CASSGRPGTGSTDTQYF. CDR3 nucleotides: TGTGCCAGCAGTGGAAGACCCGGGACAGGGAGCACAGATACGCAGTATTTT.